This record covers a single T cell receptor beta chain. Trimming took 3 bases from V and 7 from J, leaving 13 bases between them. Germline CDR1 is SGHDT and CDR2 is YYEEEE. This CDR3 is built from 13 residues. TCRdb processed the reads anew with MiXCR; each CDR3 protein has one entry. Altogether approximately 630,000 distinct CDR3 sequences are present, 20% to 25% being singletons, with the ten largest covering 7% to 9%. These data are taken from a study of T cell repertoires in cytomegalovirus infection. The wider study: Evidence of both CMV infection and a matching HLA type came from public TCR beta signatures.

V gene TRBV5-6 combines with J gene TRBJ1-2, with D possibly being TRBD1 (5 bases). Specimen: CD8+ T cells from PBMCs. The receptor's source is a human donor in good health (CMV status not recorded). Some clones in this sample may be carry-over from other donors' samples. The CDR3 region has the DNA TGTGCCAGCAGCTCGTCAGGGTGGCGTGGCTACACCTTC. Its translation: CASSSSGWRGYTF.